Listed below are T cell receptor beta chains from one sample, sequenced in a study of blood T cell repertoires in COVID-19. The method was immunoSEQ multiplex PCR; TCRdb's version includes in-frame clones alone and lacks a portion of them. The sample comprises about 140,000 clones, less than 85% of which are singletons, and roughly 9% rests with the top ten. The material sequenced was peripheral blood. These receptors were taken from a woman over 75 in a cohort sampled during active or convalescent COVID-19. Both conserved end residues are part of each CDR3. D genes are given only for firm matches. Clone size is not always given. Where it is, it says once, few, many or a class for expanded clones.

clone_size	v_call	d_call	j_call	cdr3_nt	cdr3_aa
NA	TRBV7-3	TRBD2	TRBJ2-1	TGTGCCAGCAGCTTAGGGTCGGGAGGATCCTACAATGAGCAGTTCTTC	CASSLGSGGSYNEQFF
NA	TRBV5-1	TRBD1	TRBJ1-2	TGCGCCAGCAGCTTTATATCAGGGGGTAGACCTAACTATGGCTACACCTTC	CASSFISGGRPNYGYTF
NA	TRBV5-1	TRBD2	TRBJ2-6	TGCGCCAGCAGCCCGCGACTAGCGGGGGCCTCTGGGGCCAACGTCCTGACTTTC	CASSPRLAGASGANVLTF
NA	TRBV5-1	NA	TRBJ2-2	TGCGCCAGCAGCAGTTCCGGGACATCCAAGACCGGGGAGCTGTTTTTT	CASSSSGTSKTGELFF
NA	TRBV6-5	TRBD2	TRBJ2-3	TGTGCCAGCAATCCGGGGGGATTGGATACGCAGTATTTT	CASNPGGLDTQYF
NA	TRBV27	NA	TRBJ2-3	TGTGCCAGCAGTTCGCCAGGATCCACAGATACGCAGTATTTT	CASSSPGSTDTQYF
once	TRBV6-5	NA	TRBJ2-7	TGTGCCAGCGTTGGCAACTACGAGCAGTACTTC	CASVGNYEQYF
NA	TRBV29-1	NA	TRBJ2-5	TGCAGCGTTGAACCAGGCAAGCAAGAGACCCAGTACTTC	CSVEPGKQETQYF
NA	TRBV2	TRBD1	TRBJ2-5	TGTGCCAGCAACCGGAGGACAGGGGGCTCAGAGACCCAGTACTTC	CASNRRTGGSETQYF
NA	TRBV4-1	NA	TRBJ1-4	TGCGCCAGCAGCCAAGAGATTTGGAGTGAAAAACTGTTTTTT	CASSQEIWSEKLFF
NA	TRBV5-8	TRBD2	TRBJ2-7	TGTGCCAGCAGCTTGGCCTCGACTAGCGGGGGGGACGAGCAGTACTTC	CASSLASTSGGDEQYF
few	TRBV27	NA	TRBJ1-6	TGTGCCAGCAGTCTGTCGGATTTGCGGTCCTATAATTCACCCCTCCACTTT	CASSLSDLRSYNSPLHF
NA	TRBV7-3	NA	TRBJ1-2	TGTGCCAGCAGCTTAAACATGCGGTCGGGCTACACCTTC	CASSLNMRSGYTF
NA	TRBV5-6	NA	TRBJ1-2	TGTGCCAGCAGCTTTGAGAGGGTCGGACCTGGCTACACCTTC	CASSFERVGPGYTF
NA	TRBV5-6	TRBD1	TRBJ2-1	TGTGCCAGCAGCTATTGGACAGGGGGCCCTTTGAGTGAGCAGTTCTTC	CASSYWTGGPLSEQFF
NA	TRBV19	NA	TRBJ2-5	TGTGCCAGTAGCCATCAACTAGTGCAAGAGACCCAGTACTTC	CASSHQLVQETQYF
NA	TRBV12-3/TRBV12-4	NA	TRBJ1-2	TGTGCCAGCAGCCTCCGGGACGGGAGGGGCTACACCTTC	CASSLRDGRGYTF
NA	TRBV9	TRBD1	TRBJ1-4	TGTGCCAGCAGCGACAGGGGATCTGAAAAACTGTTTTTT	CASSDRGSEKLFF
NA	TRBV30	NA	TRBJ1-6	TGTGCCTGGAGCTTCACAGGGAACGGACCCCTCCACTTT	CAWSFTGNGPLHF
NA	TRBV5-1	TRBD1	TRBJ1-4	TGCGCCAGCAGCTTGGGGGACAGGAATGAAAAACTGTTTTTT	CASSLGDRNEKLFF
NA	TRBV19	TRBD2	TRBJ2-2	TGTGCCAGTAGTATGCAACTAGCGGCCACCGGGGAGCTGTTTTTT	CASSMQLAATGELFF
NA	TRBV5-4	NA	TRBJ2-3	TGTGCCAGCAGCTTTCGGGGGGCCGGGATAAAAGATACGCAGTATTTT	CASSFRGAGIKDTQYF
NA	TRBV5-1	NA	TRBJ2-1	TGCGCCAGCAGCCCCGGGACTCCCGTCAATGAGCAGTTCTTC	CASSPGTPVNEQFF
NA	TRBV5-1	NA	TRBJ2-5	TGCGCCAGCAGTAGGGGTGGCCAAGAGACCCAGTACTTC	CASSRGGQETQYF
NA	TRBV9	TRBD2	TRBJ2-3	TGTGCCAGCAGCGTAGCGCCCAGCGGGGGGTGGTGGAGAGATACGCAGTATTTT	CASSVAPSGGWWRDTQYF
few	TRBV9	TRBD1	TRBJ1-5	TGTGCCAGCAGCCCCGGGACAGGGCCCAATCAGCCCCAGCATTTT	CASSPGTGPNQPQHF
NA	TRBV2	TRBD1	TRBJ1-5	TGTGCCAGCAGCATACAGGGGCTCCCAAGCCAGCCCCAGCATTTT	CASSIQGLPSQPQHF
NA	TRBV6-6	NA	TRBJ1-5	TGTGCCAGCACCAAACCCCCCCGGGGTAAGGGCCAGCCCCAGCATTTT	CASTKPPRGKGQPQHF
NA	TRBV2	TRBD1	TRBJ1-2	TGTGCCAGCAGCATAGGGGGCGGCTATGGCTACACCTTC	CASSIGGGYGYTF
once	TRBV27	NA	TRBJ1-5	TGTGCCAGCAAACGAACTCAGGGTCCCGTGCAGCCCCAGCATTTT	CASKRTQGPVQPQHF
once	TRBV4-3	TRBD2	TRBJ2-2	TGCGCCAGCAGCCAAGATCCAGCGGGGGTGTGGACCGGGGAGCTGTTTTTT	CASSQDPAGVWTGELFF
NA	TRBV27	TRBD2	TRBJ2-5	TGTGCCAGCAGACGACTAGCGGGGGGGGAAGAGACCCAGTACTTC	CASRRLAGGEETQYF
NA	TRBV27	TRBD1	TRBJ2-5	TGTGCCAGCGGCACGGGACAGCTCCAAGAGACCCAGTACTTC	CASGTGQLQETQYF
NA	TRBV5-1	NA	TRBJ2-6	TGCGCCAGCAGCCTCCAGTCGACAACTGGGGCCAACGTCCTGACTTTC	CASSLQSTTGANVLTF
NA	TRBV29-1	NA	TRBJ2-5	TGCAGCGGATCGGGGGGCGAAGAGACCCAGTACTTC	CSGSGGEETQYF
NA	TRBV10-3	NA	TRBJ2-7	TGTGCCATCGCTGGGAGCTCCTACGAGCAGTACTTC	CAIAGSSYEQYF
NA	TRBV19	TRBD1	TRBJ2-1	TGTGCCAGTAGCCTGACAGGGGCAGGTGAGCAGTTCTTC	CASSLTGAGEQFF
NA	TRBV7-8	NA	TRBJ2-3	TGTGCCAGCAGCCGTTGGGCCTCGTCTGCAGATACGCAGTATTTT	CASSRWASSADTQYF
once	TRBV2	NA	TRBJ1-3	TGTGCCAGCACTTCGGAGGGTTCTGGAAACACCATATATTTT	CASTSEGSGNTIYF
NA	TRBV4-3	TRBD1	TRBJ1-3	TGCGCCAGCAGCCAAGAAGACAGGGCAGGAAACACCATATATTTT	CASSQEDRAGNTIYF
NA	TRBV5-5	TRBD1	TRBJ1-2	TGTGCCAGCAGCCCGGGTTTCAGGGGGACGAGGGCCAACTATGGCTACACCTTC	CASSPGFRGTRANYGYTF
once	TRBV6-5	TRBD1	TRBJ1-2	TGTGCCAGCAGTAGACAGGGACCCTATGGCTACACCTTC	CASSRQGPYGYTF
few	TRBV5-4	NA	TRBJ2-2	TGTGCCAGCAGCCCCAACGGAGGGGGCTACACCGGGGAGCTGTTTTTT	CASSPNGGGYTGELFF
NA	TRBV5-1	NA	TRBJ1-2	TGCGCCAGCAGCTACAGGGCTACTAACTATGGCTACACCTTC	CASSYRATNYGYTF
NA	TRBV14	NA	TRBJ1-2	TGTGCCAGCAGCCCTTGGACAGTATCGGATGGCTACACCTTC	CASSPWTVSDGYTF
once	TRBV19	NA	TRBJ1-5	TGTGCCAGTAGTATAACGGCAGGGGAACAGCCCCAGCATTTT	CASSITAGEQPQHF
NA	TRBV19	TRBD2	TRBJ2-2	TGTGCCAGTAGTAGAACTAGCGGGGGGGTTGCCGGGGAGCTGTTTTTT	CASSRTSGGVAGELFF
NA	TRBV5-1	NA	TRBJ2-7	TGCGCCAGCAGCGGTTTGACAGGTTGGGAGCAGTACTTC	CASSGLTGWEQYF
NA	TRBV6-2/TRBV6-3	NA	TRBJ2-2	TGTGCCAGCAGTTACTTTGACAGCACCGGGGAGCTGTTTTTT	CASSYFDSTGELFF
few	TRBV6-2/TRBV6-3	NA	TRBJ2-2	TGTGCCAGCAGTAATTCACGAGGGCCCGGGGAGCTGTTTTTT	CASSNSRGPGELFF
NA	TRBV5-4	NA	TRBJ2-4	TGTGCCAGCAGCTTACAGGGAAACAAAAACATTCAGTACTTC	CASSLQGNKNIQYF
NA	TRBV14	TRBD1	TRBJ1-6	TGTGCCAGCAGCCGAGGGACAGGCCTTCGAAGGACACCCCTCCACTTT	CASSRGTGLRRTPLHF
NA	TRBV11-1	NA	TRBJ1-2	TGTGCCAGCAGCTTCCGTGGAGGATCCTATGGCTACACCTTC	CASSFRGGSYGYTF
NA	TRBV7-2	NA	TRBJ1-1	TGTGCCAGCAGCTCGCAGATTCTGAACACTGAAGCTTTCTTT	CASSSQILNTEAFF
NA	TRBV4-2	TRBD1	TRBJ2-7	TGTGCCAGCAGCCAAGAACCGCTGGGACAGGGCTACGAGCAGTACTTC	CASSQEPLGQGYEQYF
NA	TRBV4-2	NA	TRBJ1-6	TGTGCCAGCAGGCAGACACAACACTCTAATTCACCCCTCCACTTT	CASRQTQHSNSPLHF
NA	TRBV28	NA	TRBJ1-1	TGTGCCAGCAGTTTATCGGGGAAGAACACTGAAGCTTTCTTT	CASSLSGKNTEAFF
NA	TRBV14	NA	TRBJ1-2	TGTGCCAGCAGCCAAGACCCTCAACCCCGCAGGGCAGTAGGCGGCTACACCTTC	CASSQDPQPRRAVGGYTF